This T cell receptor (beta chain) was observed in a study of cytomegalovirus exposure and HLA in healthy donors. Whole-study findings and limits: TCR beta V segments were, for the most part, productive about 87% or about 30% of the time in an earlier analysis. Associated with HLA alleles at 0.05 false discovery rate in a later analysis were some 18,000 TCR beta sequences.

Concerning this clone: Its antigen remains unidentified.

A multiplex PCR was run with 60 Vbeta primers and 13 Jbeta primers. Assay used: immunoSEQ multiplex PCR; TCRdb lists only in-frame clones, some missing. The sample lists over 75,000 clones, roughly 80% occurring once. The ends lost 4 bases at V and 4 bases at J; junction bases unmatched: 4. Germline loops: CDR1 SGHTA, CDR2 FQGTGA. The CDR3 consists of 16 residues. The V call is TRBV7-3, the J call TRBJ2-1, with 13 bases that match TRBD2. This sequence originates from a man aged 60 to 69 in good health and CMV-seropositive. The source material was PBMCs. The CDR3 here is CASSSPGLAGYNEQFF. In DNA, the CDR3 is TGTGCCAGCAGCTCCCCGGGACTAGCGGGGTACAATGAGCAGTTCTTC.